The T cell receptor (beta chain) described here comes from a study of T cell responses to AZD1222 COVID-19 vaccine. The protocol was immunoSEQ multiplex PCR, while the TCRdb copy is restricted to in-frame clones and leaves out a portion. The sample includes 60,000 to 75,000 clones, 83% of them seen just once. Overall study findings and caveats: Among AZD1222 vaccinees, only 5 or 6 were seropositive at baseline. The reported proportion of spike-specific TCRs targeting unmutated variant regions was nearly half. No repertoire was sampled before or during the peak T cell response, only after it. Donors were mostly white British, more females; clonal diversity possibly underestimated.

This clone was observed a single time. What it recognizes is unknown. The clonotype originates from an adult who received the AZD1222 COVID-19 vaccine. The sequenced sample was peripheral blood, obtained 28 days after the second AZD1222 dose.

The CDR3 sequence is CASSFLSGVGYTF. The CDR3 DNA is TGTGCCAGCAGCTTTTTGTCAGGGGTTGGCTACACCTTC. The chain has TRBV11-2 and TRBJ1-2; D possibly corresponds to TRBD1 (6 bases). The CDR3 sequence is 13 residues long. The V end lost 3 bases, the J end lost 7 bases, and 12 bases lay between the germline ends. Per the germline V gene, CDR1 is SGHAT and CDR2 is FQNNGV.